A single sample gave rise to the 26 T cell receptor beta chains below, sequenced in a study of cytomegalovirus exposure and HLA in healthy donors. The repertoire was sequenced with immunoSEQ multiplex PCR; TCRdb's copy has only in-frame clones and lacks some. The sample yields fewer than 150,000 clones, just over 85% seen once. Sequenced: PBMCs. These receptors were taken from a woman between 18 and 29 years old in good health and CMV-seropositive.

The CDR3 region is CASDRAGDPYNEQFF. The CDR3 region has the DNA TGTGCCTCAGATCGAGCGGGAGACCCCTACAATGAGCAGTTCTTC. The V call is TRBV9, the J call TRBJ2-1, with 8 nucleotides matching TRBD2. Germline CDR1 is SGDLS and CDR2 is YYNGEE. Unmatched junction bases numbered 11, after V lost 10 bases and J lost 2 bases. The CDR3 loop spans 15 amino acids.

This chain joins TRBV2 and TRBJ1-5, with a weak D call TRBD1 (6 bases). The CDR3 covers 15 residues. Between the trimmed V and J ends, which lost 5 bases and 4 bases, there was a span of 15 bases. Per germline, CDR1 SNHLY and CDR2 FYNNEI. The CDR3 sequence: CASSRTAASNQPQHF. Here the CDR3 DNA reads TGTGCCAGCAGTAGGACAGCTGCCTCTAATCAGCCCCAGCATTTT.

The rearrangement links TRBV6-7 to TRBJ2-5; 8 positions agree with TRBD1. TRBV6-7 is identified as an open reading frame with a role that is uncertain. The CDR3 covers 18 residues. V lost 0 bases to trimming and J lost 4 bases; unmatched junction nucleotides: 13. The CDR3 region is CASSYSIRGQGERETQYF. The CDR3 DNA follows: TGTGCCAGCAGTTACTCAATCCGCGGACAGGGTGAAAGAGAGACCCAGTACTTC.

This clone was observed a few times. The rearrangement joins TRBV6-6 to TRBJ2-7; D is unresolved. V lost 3 bases and J lost 4, with 10 bases in between. This CDR3 comprises 13 residues. Germline V lookup: CDR1 MNHNY, CDR2 SVGAGI (reference sequence). CDR3 in amino acids: CASSYGALYEQYF. DNA for the CDR3: TGTGCCAGCAGTTATGGAGCCCTTTACGAGCAGTACTTC.

The CDR3 here is CSVEDLGPNYGYTF. As DNA, the CDR3 is TGCAGCGTTGAAGATTTGGGGCCTAACTATGGCTACACCTTC. The chain recombines TRBV29-1 with TRBJ1-2; weak D call: TRBD1 (5 bases). With 0 bases removed from V and 0 bases from J, the gap between germline ends came to 8 bases. Germline assignment: CDR1 SQVTM and CDR2 ANQGSEA. The CDR3 is 14 residues long.

V gene TRBV30 combines with J gene TRBJ2-2, with D unclear. The length of the CDR3 is 14 residues. The germline V gene has CDR1 GTSNPN and CDR2 SVGIG (reference sequence). V gave up 0 bases and J gave up 1 base, with 6 bases separating them. The CDR3 protein is CAWSVIQNTGELFF. In DNA form, the CDR3 reads TGTGCCTGGAGTGTAATACAGAACACCGGGGAGCTGTTTTTT.

This chain connects TRBV2 to TRBJ1-5; 10 bases line up with TRBD1. Losses at the gene ends were 4 bases for V and 1 base for J; bases not matched to a gene: 4. Per the germline V gene, CDR1 is SNHLY and CDR2 is FYNNEI. CDR3 length: 16 amino acids. The CDR3 DNA reads as TGTGCCAGCAGTGGGACAGGGGGAGGGAGCAATCAGCCCCAGCATTTT. Translation: CASSGTGGGSNQPQHF.

V gene TRBV11-2 combines with J gene TRBJ2-3, with a weak D call TRBD1 (5 bases). The germline CDR1 and CDR2 sequences are SGHAT and FQNNGV. Trimming took off 5 bases at V and 1 base at J, with 13 bases between the two ends. The CDR3 has 15 amino acids. CDR3 sequence reads: CASSALGVRTDTQYF. CDR3 nucleotides: TGTGCCAGCAGCGCATTAGGGGTCCGCACAGATACGCAGTATTTT. The full variable domain, in which reference TRBV11-2 and TRBJ2-3 provide the parts outside the CDR3, is EAGVAQSPRYKIIEKRQSVAFWCNPISGHATLYWYQQILGQGPKLLIQFQNNGVVDDSQLPKDRFSAERLKGVDSTLKIQPAKLEDSAVYLCASSALGVRTDTQYFGPGTRLTVL.

This chain connects TRBV11-3 to TRBJ2-7; a weak D match, TRBD1 (5 bases). This CDR3 is 14 amino acids long. Germline V gene sequence: CDR1 SGHNT, CDR2 YENEEA. V lost 3 bases to trimming and J lost 3 bases, with 12 bases between them. The CDR3 sequence: CASSLQTQGYEQYF. As DNA, the CDR3 is TGTGCCAGCAGCTTGCAGACGCAGGGCTACGAGCAGTACTTC.

CDR3 sequence (DNA): TGTGCCTGGAGTGTACTCGGGACAGGGAACACTGAAGCTTTCTTT. This codes for CAWSVLGTGNTEAFF. The chain joins TRBV30 to TRBJ1-1, with 8 nucleotides matching TRBD1. The CDR3 covers 15 residues. CDR1 and CDR2 (germline): GTSNPN, SVGIG (reference sequence). V was pared by 0 bases and J by 1 base, with 4 bases of the junction left unmatched.

The genes are TRBV5-6 and TRBJ2-7, with 8 positions matching TRBD2. CDR3 length: 15 residues. Germline trimming cut 4 bases from V and 5 bases from J; bases unmatched to any gene: 11. Germline lookup yields CDR1 SGHDT and CDR2 YYEEEE. CDR3 loop: CASSPRGGYGHEQYF. For the CDR3, the DNA is TGTGCCAGCAGCCCTCGCGGGGGGTATGGACACGAGCAGTACTTC.

This clone was found a few times. The gene calls are TRBV19 and TRBJ2-2; D possibly corresponds to TRBD1 (7 bases). The germline V and J ends were trimmed by 9 bases and 4 bases, with 15 bases remaining between them. Germline values: CDR1 LNHDA, CDR2 SQIVND (reference sequence). The CDR3 loop spans 14 amino acids. This CDR3 is CASCGTELTGELFF. For the CDR3, the DNA is TGTGCCAGCTGCGGGACAGAACTCACCGGGGAGCTGTTTTTT.

The V gene is TRBV11-2, the J gene TRBJ2-7; weak D call: TRBD1 (6 bases). The germline V gene has CDR1 SGHAT and CDR2 FQNNGV. With 2 bases removed from V and 6 bases from J, the gap between germline ends came to 17 bases. CDR3 length equals 15 residues. The CDR3 coding sequence is TGTGCCAGCAGCTTACTCGGACAGAGTGGTCCCGAGCAGTACTTC. Translation gives CASSLLGQSGPEQYF. Supplemented by reference TRBV11-2 and TRBJ2-7, the full variable domain reads EAGVAQSPRYKIIEKRQSVAFWCNPISGHATLYWYQQILGQGPKLLIQFQNNGVVDDSQLPKDRFSAERLKGVDSTLKIQPAKLEDSAVYLCASSLLGQSGPEQYFGPGTRLTVT.

The chain has TRBV29-1 and TRBJ2-7; TRBD1 agrees at 8 bases. Germline assignment: CDR1 SQVTM and CDR2 ANQGSEA. V dropped 2 bases and J dropped 5; count of bases not matched to a gene: 8. The CDR3 covers 14 residues. DNA of the CDR3: TGCAGCGTTGAATCAGCAGGGGGCGGTGACGAGCAGTACTTC. Amino acids: CSVESAGGGDEQYF.

The gene calls are TRBV7-9 and TRBJ1-1; D gene ambiguous. This CDR3 is 13 amino acids long. CDR1 is SEHNR, CDR2 FQNEAQ, per germline (reference sequence). V was trimmed by 5 bases and J by 1 base, leaving 8 bases between them. The CDR3 region is CASSIRQNTEAFF. The CDR3 DNA reads TGTGCCAGCAGCATCCGACAGAACACTGAAGCTTTCTTT.

V usage is TRBV7-9 and J usage is TRBJ2-7, with TRBD1 matching 9 bases. Germline CDR1 is SEHNR and CDR2 is FQNEAQ (reference sequence). The CDR3 extends over 12 amino acids. The CDR3 DNA is TGTGCCAGCAGCTTCTCGGGACAGGGTTTTATCGTC. Translation: CASSFSGQGFIV.

The chain links TRBV6-4 to TRBJ2-1, with 8 nucleotides matching TRBD2. After removal of 2 bases from V and 12 bases from J, the junction contained 12 bases not matched to a gene. The CDR3 has 15 amino acids. Germline V lookup: CDR1 MRHNA, CDR2 SNTAGT. The CDR3: CASSDESGSLVRQFF. The CDR3 DNA reads TGTGCCAGCAGTGACGAAAGCGGGAGTCTAGTGCGGCAGTTCTTC.

CDR3: CSVSDTGELFF. As DNA, the CDR3 is TGCAGCGTTTCCGACACCGGGGAGCTGTTTTTT. This chain uses TRBV29-1 with TRBJ2-2; D is uncertain. V was trimmed by 5 bases and J by 3 bases, leaving 4 bases between them. Looked up from germline, CDR1 is SQVTM and CDR2 is ANQGSEA. The CDR3 extends over 11 amino acids.

The V gene is TRBV7-2, the J gene TRBJ1-4, with a possible D match to TRBD1 (5 bases). The germline V gene has CDR1 SGHTA and CDR2 FQGNSA. V shed 2 bases and J shed 7 bases, with 5 bases lying between them. The CDR3 has 12 residues. The CDR3 DNA follows: TGTGCCAGCAGCTTAAGGGGTGAAAAACTGTTTTTT. Amino acids: CASSLRGEKLFF. The whole variable domain, filled in from reference TRBV7-2 and TRBJ1-4, reads GAGVSQSPSNKVTEKGKDVELRCDPISGHTALYWYRQSLGQGLEFLIYFQGNSAPDKSGLPSDRFSAERTGGSVSTLTIQRTQQEDSAVYLCASSLRGEKLFFGSGTQLSVL.

The genes are TRBV5-1 and TRBJ1-1; maybe TRBD1 (5 bases). The CDR3 contains 14 residues. Between the trimmed V and J ends, which lost 5 bases and 1 base, there was a span of 12 bases. The germline V gene encodes CDR1 SGHRS and CDR2 YFSETQ. The DNA for the CDR3 is TGCGCCAGCAGGGACCCTCAGGGGAACACTGAAGCTTTCTTT. Amino acid sequence: CASRDPQGNTEAFF.

The chain links TRBV7-6 to TRBJ1-3, with D perhaps TRBD1 (5 bases). With 3 bases removed from V and 3 bases from J, the gap between germline ends came to 9 bases. Germline CDR1 is SGHVS and CDR2 is FNYEAQ. The CDR3 is 14 residues long. The CDR3 DNA is TGTGCCAGCAGCTTTTCAGGGAATGGAAACACCATATATTTT. Translation: CASSFSGNGNTIYF.

The chain combines TRBV7-2 with TRBJ2-2; weak D call: TRBD2 (5 bases). Germline loops: CDR1 SGHTA, CDR2 FQGNSA. The CDR3 totals 15 residues. Trimming shortened V by 6 bases and J by 0 bases, and 11 bases separated the two germline ends. The CDR3 spells CASRGGRTNTGELFF. CDR3 bases: TGTGCCAGCAGGGGCGGGCGGACGAACACCGGGGAGCTGTTTTTT.

CDR3 DNA: TGTGCCAGCAACCAGGGGGCTGGTCAGCCCCAGCATTTT. This codes for CASNQGAGQPQHF. The chain is built from TRBV28 and TRBJ1-5, with 8 bases lining up with TRBD1. The CDR3 spans 13 residues. Germline lookup yields CDR1 MDHEN and CDR2 SYDVKM. Trimming removed 7 bases from V and 6 bases from J; junction bases left unmatched: 5. Combining the CDR3 with reference TRBV28 and TRBJ1-5 gives the whole variable domain DVKVTQSSRYLVKRTGEKVFLECVQDMDHENMFWYRQDPGLGLRLIYFSYDVKMKEKGDIPEGYSVSREKKERFSLILESASTNQTSMYLCASNQGAGQPQHFGDGTRLSIL.

The chain uses TRBV5-1 and TRBJ2-3, with 11 bases lining up with TRBD2. The V and J ends lost 4 bases and 0 bases, in that order; junction bases with no gene match: 7. The CDR3 spans 17 residues. CDR1 and CDR2 from the germline V gene are SGHRS and YFSETQ. CDR3 region: CASSLGLAGHSTDTQYF. DNA for the CDR3: TGCGCCAGCAGCCTCGGACTAGCGGGTCATAGCACAGATACGCAGTATTTT.

The V call is TRBV28, the J call TRBJ1-5; 9 bases agree with TRBD1. Trimming took 4 bases from V and 6 from J; bases not matched to a gene: 1. The CDR3 extends over 13 amino acids. Germline assignment: CDR1 MDHEN and CDR2 SYDVKM. This chain's CDR3 is CASSWTGAQPQHF. The CDR3 DNA sequence: TGTGCCAGCAGTTGGACAGGGGCTCAGCCCCAGCATTTT.

CDR3 protein: CASSLRLTSGWNEQFF. Written as DNA, the CDR3 is TGTGCCAGCAGTCTACGTCTGACTAGCGGGTGGAATGAGCAGTTCTTC. This sequence joins TRBV27 and TRBJ2-1; the match to TRBD2 covers 10 bases. This CDR3 has 16 residues. V dropped 5 bases and J dropped 7; count of bases not matched to a gene: 11. Per the germline V gene, CDR1 is MNHEY and CDR2 is SMNVEV (reference sequence).